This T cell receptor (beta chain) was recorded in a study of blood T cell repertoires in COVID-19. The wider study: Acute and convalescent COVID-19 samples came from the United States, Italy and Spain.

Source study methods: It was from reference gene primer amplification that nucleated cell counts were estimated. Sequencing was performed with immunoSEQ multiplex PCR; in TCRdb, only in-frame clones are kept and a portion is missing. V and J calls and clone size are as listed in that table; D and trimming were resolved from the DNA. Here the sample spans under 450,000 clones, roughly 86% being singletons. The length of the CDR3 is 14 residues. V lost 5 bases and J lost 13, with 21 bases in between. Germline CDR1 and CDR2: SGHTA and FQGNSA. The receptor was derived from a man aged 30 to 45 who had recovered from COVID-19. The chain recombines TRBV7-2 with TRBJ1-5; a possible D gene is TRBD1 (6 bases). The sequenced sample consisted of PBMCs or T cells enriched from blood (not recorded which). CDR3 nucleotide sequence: TGTGCCAGCAGCACGAAGGGGGGGGCCGGTGAGCAGCATTTT. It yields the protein CASSTKGGAGEQHF.